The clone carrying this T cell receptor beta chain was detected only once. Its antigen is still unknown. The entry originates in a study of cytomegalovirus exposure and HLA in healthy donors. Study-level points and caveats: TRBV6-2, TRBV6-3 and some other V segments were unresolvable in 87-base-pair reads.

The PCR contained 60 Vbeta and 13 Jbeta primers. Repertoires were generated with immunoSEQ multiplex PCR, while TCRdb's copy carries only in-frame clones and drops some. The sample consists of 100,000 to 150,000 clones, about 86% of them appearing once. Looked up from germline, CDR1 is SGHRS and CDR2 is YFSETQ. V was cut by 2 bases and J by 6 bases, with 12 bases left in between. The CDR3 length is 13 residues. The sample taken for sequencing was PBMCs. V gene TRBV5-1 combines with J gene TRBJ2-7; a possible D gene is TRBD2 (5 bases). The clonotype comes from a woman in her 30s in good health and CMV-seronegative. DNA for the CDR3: TGCGCCAGCAGCTTCGAGGGTAGTAGCGAGCAGTACTTC. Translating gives CASSFEGSSEQYF.